Sequencing of this T cell receptor beta chain was carried out in a study of graft-versus-host responses after intestinal transplantation. Study-level background: All recipients were transplanted with multivisceral, liver-intestinal, or isolated intestinal grafts. All of the recipients had induction that used anti-thymocyte globulin, then tacrolimus and steroids for around three years.

This table comes from immunoSEQ multiplex PCR, and its TCRdb copy is limited to in-frame clones, with some not included. The sample records some 70,000 clones, 80% to 90% being singletons. Overall study findings and caveats: Some GvH clones were seen earlier in gut or blood, suggesting intestinal origin. Clonal ratios of graft-versus-host to host-versus-graft in allografts were high for patients exhibiting graft-donor T cell macrochimerism.

For this clone: Its specificity is unknown.

This CDR3 comprises 12 residues. V was shortened by 5 bases and J by 7 bases, with 10 bases between the two germline ends. Germline assignment: CDR1 SGHNT and CDR2 YENEEA. The starting material was unstimulated CD8+ T cells sorted from spleen or lymph node cells, obtained before transplant. This sequence joins TRBV11-3 and TRBJ2-3; D unclear. This clonotype originated in a human donor who was the organ donor for an intestinal transplant. The CDR3 region has the DNA TGTGCCAGCAGCAATGACGGCTATACGCAGTATTTT. It is translated as CASSNDGYTQYF.